Listed below are T cell receptor beta chains from one sample, sequenced in a study of read filtering for tumor transcriptome and immune sequencing. TCRdb independently ran MiXCR on the reads; one entry per CDR3 protein. The data show tens of thousands of distinct CDR3 sequences, under 20% seen once. The sample taken for sequencing was a population of CD138-negative cells sorted from bone marrow. The receptors were sampled from a donor at least 40 years old with multiple myeloma. The CDR3 runs from the conserved cysteine through the conserved F or W. The D gene is left open where the match is weak. Size values are once, few and many counts, or a class for expanded clones, and some rows have none.

J: TRBJ2-3; D: .; V: TRBV20-1; size: many; CDR3: CSATGGYTDTQYF; DNA: TGCAGTGCTACCGGGGGTTACACAGATACGCAGTATTTT
J: TRBJ2-2; D: .; V: TRBV20-1; size: .; CDR3: CSARWAANTGELFF; DNA: TGCAGTGCTAGATGGGCTGCAAACACCGGGGAGCTGTTTTTT
J: TRBJ2-1; D: .; V: TRBV14; size: many; CDR3: CASSPGRYNEQFF; DNA: TGTGCCAGCAGCCCTGGACGCTACAATGAGCAGTTCTTC
J: TRBJ2-5; D: .; V: TRBV20-1; size: .; CDR3: CSASVEGAVKETQYF; DNA: TGCAGTGCTAGTGTCGAGGGAGCGGTGAAAGAGACCCAGTACTTC
J: TRBJ2-5; D: TRBD1; V: TRBV2; size: many; CDR3: CASNPGQGVETQYF; DNA: TGTGCCAGCAATCCGGGACAGGGGGTAGAGACCCAGTACTTC
J: TRBJ2-6; D: .; V: TRBV5-5; size: many; CDR3: CASSPGSSGANVLTF; DNA: TGTGCCAGCAGCCCGGGGAGCTCTGGGGCCAACGTCCTGACTTTC
J: TRBJ2-7; D: .; V: TRBV6-5; size: few; CDR3: CASSYSGTGSSYEQYF; DNA: TGTGCCAGCAGTTACTCGGGCACAGGCAGCTCCTACGAGCAGTACTTC
J: TRBJ2-5; D: TRBD2; V: TRBV10-2; size: many; CDR3: CASRPTWASGRPRETQYF; DNA: TGCGCCAGCAGACCCACTTGGGCTAGCGGACGACCCCGGGAGACCCAGTACTTC
J: TRBJ2-1; D: TRBD2; V: TRBV3-1; size: few; CDR3: CASSLGVAGGGNEQFF; DNA: TGTGCCAGCAGCCTCGGAGTAGCGGGGGGCGGTAATGAGCAGTTCTTC
J: TRBJ2-5; D: .; V: TRBV4-1; size: many; CDR3: CASSQDGVRGETQYF; DNA: TGCGCCAGCAGCCAAGATGGCGTCCGTGGGGAGACCCAGTACTTC
J: TRBJ2-1; D: .; V: TRBV18; size: many; CDR3: CASSPGLPIYNEQFF; DNA: TGTGCCAGCTCACCAGGGCTCCCGATCTACAATGAGCAGTTCTTC
J: TRBJ1-5; D: TRBD1; V: TRBV28; size: many; CDR3: CASSQGTAFNQPQHF; DNA: TGTGCCAGCAGCCAGGGGACAGCCTTTAATCAGCCCCAGCATTTT
J: TRBJ1-5; D: .; V: TRBV20-1; size: few; CDR3: CSARRGAIDQPQHF; DNA: TGCAGTGCCCGGCGGGGGGCCATAGATCAGCCCCAGCATTTT
J: TRBJ2-2; D: .; V: TRBV20-1; size: many; CDR3: CSARQGLSAGELFF; DNA: TGCAGTGCTAGACAGGGGCTTTCGGCCGGGGAGCTGTTTTTT
J: TRBJ1-2; D: .; V: TRBV2; size: .; CDR3: CASDTNYGYTF; DNA: TGTGCCAGCGATACTAACTATGGTTACACCTTC
J: TRBJ2-1; D: TRBD2; V: TRBV20-1; size: medium-sized; CDR3: CSARDPLLAGGPNEQFF; DNA: TGCAGTGCTAGAGATCCCCTACTAGCGGGGGGGCCCAATGAGCAGTTCTTC
J: TRBJ2-1; D: .; V: TRBV11-3; size: many; CDR3: CASRITGRNYNEQFF; DNA: TGTGCCAGCAGAATTACAGGGAGGAACTACAATGAGCAGTTCTTC
J: TRBJ2-7; D: .; V: TRBV7-2; size: many; CDR3: CASSRRGGRALTYEQYF; DNA: TGTGCCAGCAGCCGTAGAGGGGGGCGGGCCCTAACCTACGAGCAGTACTTC
J: TRBJ1-3; D: .; V: TRBV15; size: few; CDR3: CATSGGVGGSGNTIYF; DNA: TGTGCCACCAGCGGGGGGGTTGGGGGCTCTGGAAACACCATATATTTT
J: TRBJ1-1; D: .; V: TRBV25-1; size: few; CDR3: CASSEWDTTEAFF; DNA: TGTGCCAGCAGTGAATGGGACACCACTGAAGCTTTCTTT
J: TRBJ2-2; D: TRBD1; V: TRBV6-6; size: many; CDR3: CASSGQGKFTGELFF; DNA: TGTGCCAGCAGTGGACAGGGAAAGTTCACCGGGGAGCTGTTTTTT
J: TRBJ2-6; D: TRBD2; V: TRBV6-1; size: .; CDR3: CASSVTSGSVTGANVLTF; DNA: TGTGCCAGCAGTGTTACTAGCGGGAGTGTTACTGGGGCCAACGTCCTGACTTTC
J: TRBJ2-7; D: .; V: TRBV20-1; size: .; CDR3: CSASITRTISYEQYF; DNA: TGCAGTGCTAGCATCACACGGACGATCTCCTACGAGCAGTACTTC
J: TRBJ2-1; D: .; V: TRBV20-1; size: many; CDR3: CSARTSGDRPFF; DNA: TGCAGTGCTAGAACCTCTGGGGATCGGCCGTTCTTC
J: TRBJ2-1; D: TRBD2; V: TRBV7-3; size: many; CDR3: CASSSSGRAGNEQFF; DNA: TGTGCCAGCAGCTCTAGCGGGAGGGCCGGGAATGAGCAGTTCTTC
J: TRBJ2-3; D: TRBD1; V: TRBV20-1; size: many; CDR3: CSADSRQGPDTQYF; DNA: TGCAGTGCTGACTCCCGACAGGGCCCAGATACGCAGTATTTT
J: TRBJ1-4; D: .; V: TRBV28; size: many; CDR3: CASSSGNEKLFF; DNA: TGTGCCAGCAGCTCCGGTAATGAAAAACTGTTTTTT
J: TRBJ1-1; D: TRBD1; V: TRBV29-1; size: many; CDR3: CSATTGEKGAFF; DNA: TGCAGCGCCACCACAGGGGAGAAGGGAGCTTTCTTT
J: TRBJ2-1; D: .; V: TRBV12-3/TRBV12-4; size: many; CDR3: CASSSATRGNEQFF; DNA: TGTGCCAGCAGCTCGGCCACCCGGGGCAATGAGCAGTTCTTC
J: TRBJ2-1; D: .; V: TRBV6-5; size: many; CDR3: CASRNTLSSYNEQFF; DNA: TGTGCCAGCAGAAATACACTGAGCTCCTACAATGAGCAGTTCTTC
J: TRBJ2-3; D: TRBD2; V: TRBV20-1; size: many; CDR3: CSARRGGSGDTQYF; DNA: TGCAGTGCTCGCCGGGGGGGTTCGGGAGATACGCAGTATTTT